The clone carrying this TCR beta chain has more than one count but fewer than ten. Its antigen remains unidentified. This sample stems from a study of blood T cells in healthy people across ages. Whole-study findings and limits: Leaving the PBMCs unsorted stopped any conclusive comparison of naive versus antigen-experienced cells. The unknown donor CMV status may have confounded expanded clonotype changes.

The CDR3 is made up of 15 amino acids. V lost 2 bases and J lost 1, with 8 bases in between. CDR1 and CDR2 (germline): MNHNS, SASEGT. Alongside a J-beta primer mix, a sample-barcoded 5' primer served in a second PCR lasting about 7 to 12 cycles. TCRdb independently ran MiXCR on the 5' RACE reads; one entry per CDR3 protein. The sample includes about 800,000 distinct CDR3 sequences, just under 25% of them seen just once. These same records also appear under a second study, on T cells of mothers and their children. Per that paper: Biologically related mothers and children overlapped slightly more than unrelated pairs, a non-significant difference.

The clonotype originates from a boy aged 5-17 years in good health. This sequence joins TRBV6-1 and TRBJ1-4; D call uncertain. Sequencing used blood. The DNA for the CDR3 is TGTGCCAGCAGTGAACACGTTGGAACTAATGAAAAACTGTTTTTT. It encodes CASSEHVGTNEKLFF.